This TCR beta chain comes out of a study of T cells after yellow fever vaccination. Study-wide findings and caveats: Post-booster samples contained most primary-vaccination clones (around 95% CD4, 88% CD8). The CD4 compartment and the CD8 compartment contained a small share of clonotypes in common. Peaking faster, on day 5 versus 15, the secondary response was nonetheless weaker.

This CDR3 is 18 amino acids long. Trimming took 2 bases from V and 4 from J; bases not matched to a gene: 13. CDR1 KGHSH and CDR2 LQKENI come from the germline V gene. This clonotype showed up just a few times. The antigen is undetermined. It was through 5'RACE template switching that TCR cDNA was made, with a universal primer site and UMIs added. A single record per CDR3 protein comes from TCRdb applying MiXCR to the 5' RACE reads. The table has around 120,000 distinct CDR3 sequences, roughly 15% seen once. Sequences were derived from CD8+ T cells sorted from PBMCs, sampled 5 days after the yellow fever booster vaccination. This chain uses TRBV18 with TRBJ2-3; 9 nucleotides match TRBD2. The receptor was derived from a man between 18 and 35 years old who received the YFV17D yellow fever vaccine. The CDR3 is CASSPNPTARGGPDTQYF. In DNA form, the CDR3 reads TGTGCCAGCTCACCAAACCCAACTGCGCGGGGGGGACCAGATACGCAGTATTTT.